This T cell receptor beta chain was identified in a study of T cell changes during pregnancy in multiple sclerosis (dated 2019 in TCRdb). For context, the study as a whole: The study examined how the T cell repertoire changed over the course of pregnancy in women with multiple sclerosis.

Receptor amplification or capture employed the immunoSEQ multiplex PCR assay. Drawn from immuneACCESS, this table holds only the in-frame rearrangements with V and J called that TCRdb kept. Clones are partly lost; checked studies trace under half to an unresolved V gene and leave the rest unexplained. Within this sample are tens of thousands of clones, with more than 90% of them counted one time only. The ten largest clonotypes hold roughly 12% of the sample. The CDR3, cysteine through phenylalanine, is 16 amino acids long. The DNA shown is the 48-base CDR3, in frame from base 1. Based on the germline V gene, the CDR1 and CDR2 sequences are MGHRA and YSYEKL. V is pared back by 2 bases and J by 1 base, with 14 bases lying between the germline termini. Regarding this clone: It has no known antigen specificity. Base-call qualities are not available, and no considerably larger clone is one nucleotide away.

The TCR was taken from a female donor with multiple sclerosis, enrolled in a pregnancy study. Sequences were derived from CD8+ T cells from peripheral blood mononuclear cells, sampled after pregnancy. The rearranged chain carries TRBV4-1 and TRBJ1-1; a confident D gene designation cannot be given. In nucleotides, the sequence is TGCGCCAGCAGCCAATCGTTCAGCGGGAGGAACACTGAAGCTTTCTTT. The resulting protein is CASSQSFSGRNTEAFF.